This T cell receptor (beta chain) came from a study of OX40 agonist ivuxolimab in advanced cancers. About the study: Partial responses were recorded for three patients, including one with hepatocellular carcinoma and two with cutaneous melanoma.

CDR1 is LNHDA and CDR2 is SQIVND in the germline V gene (reference sequence). This CDR3 comprises 15 residues. V gave up 5 bases and J gave up 2 bases, with 15 bases separating them. Only in-frame clones appear in the TCRdb table, and some are missing; sequencing was by immunoSEQ multiplex PCR. The data contain 100,000 or so clones, about 84% of them singletons. This sequence joins TRBV19 and TRBJ1-2, with unresolved D. This sample comprised CD4+ or CD8+ T cells sorted from blood, obtained in a trial of the OX40 agonist ivuxolimab. The source is an adult with an advanced solid tumor such as melanoma, head and neck, liver or kidney cancer. The CDR3 reads CASSRAALINYGYTF. The CDR3, as DNA: TGTGCCAGTAGTCGGGCAGCCCTTATCAACTATGGCTACACCTTC.